The present TCR beta chain was sequenced within a study of cytomegalovirus exposure and HLA in healthy donors. As concerns this clone: What it binds is not known.

The study's findings and limits: Previously analyzed data showed that most TCR beta V segments were productive at a frequency of about 90% or about 30%.

It was with 60 Vbeta and 13 Jbeta primers that the PCR ran. Clones were read by immunoSEQ multiplex PCR, and TCRdb kept only the in-frame ones, dropping some. The sample holds some 120,000 clones, about two thirds seen once. The sample taken for sequencing was PBMCs. This receptor was taken from a man in his thirties or forties in good health and CMV-seropositive.

CDR3 nucleotides: TGTGCCAGCAGTGAGTCCCGGACACCCCGGGCCTACAATGAGCAGTTCTTC. It yields the protein CASSESRTPRAYNEQFF. This sequence joins TRBV25-1 and TRBJ2-1; tentative D call: TRBD1 (5 bases). Germline CDR1 reads MGHDK; CDR2 reads SYGVNS. Between the trimmed V and J ends, which lost 3 bases and 2 bases, there was a span of 17 bases. The CDR3 runs 17 residues.